This section outlines one T cell receptor beta chain sequence together with its context. Antigen specificity is unknown. This record belongs to a study of shared clonotypes between healthy human individuals. Study results and limitations: It was anticipated that sequencing depth would influence how many clonotypes donors shared. The study drew on few donors, limiting represented genetic and exposure-history diversity.

Using ten immunoSEQ deep assay plates, investigators sequenced unsorted PBMC DNA. Assay used: immunoSEQ multiplex PCR; TCRdb lists only in-frame clones, some missing. This table has about 490,000 clones, less than 80% appearing once. This receptor was obtained from a middle-aged woman in good health. Some clones in this sample may be carry-over from other donors' samples. The sequenced material came from PBMCs.

As DNA, the CDR3 is TGTGCCAGTAGACTTGGGTGGAAGCAGTACTTC. Protein sequence: CASRLGWKQYF. The chain links TRBV19 to TRBJ2-7; D ambiguous. V lost 6 bases and J lost 8, with 11 bases in between. Looked up from germline, CDR1 is LNHDA and CDR2 is SQIVND (reference sequence). The CDR3 has 11 residues.